The entry below describes one TCR beta chain. Its antigen is undetermined. Clones were read by immunoSEQ multiplex PCR, and TCRdb kept only the in-frame ones, dropping some. The sample lists fewer than 15,000 clones; around nine tenths were seen once. This specimen comes from a study of PD-1 blockade in classical Hodgkin lymphoma. The study, taken as a whole, reports: When nivolumab was started under 1 year after ASCT, patients were excluded. Patients newly diagnosed and complete responders had comparable baseline diversity. Diversity in CD4+ TCRs, unlike that measured in CD8+ TCRs, had risen significantly by C4D1.

Time point here: cycle 4 day 1 (C4D1), after less than 7 weeks of nivolumab. All the patients suffered relapse after autologous stem cell transplantation, and brentuximab vedotin exposure differed. Isolation of CD8+ T cells from thawed PBMCs used magnetic negative selection. This TCR was recovered from a human donor with classical Hodgkin lymphoma. Material: CD8+ T cells from blood, obtained before the fourth cycle of nivolumab.

CDR3 bases: TGTGCCAGTAGTATAGAGCGGGGGTTAAATGAGCAGTTCTTC. Translation gives CASSIERGLNEQFF. J is TRBJ2-1 and V is TRBV19; 7 bases match TRBD2. The CDR3 is made up of 14 amino acids. The V gene end was trimmed by 0 bases and the J gene end by 7 bases; junction bases not matched to a gene: 3. The germline gives CDR1 LNHDA, CDR2 SQIVND (reference sequence).